The rows below give T cell receptor beta chains drawn from one sample of a study of T-cell memory formation after mild COVID-19. MiXCR, run by TCRdb on the 5' RACE reads, gives a single entry per CDR3 protein. The table includes about 450,000 distinct CDR3 sequences, about 22% detected once. The sequencing sample was made of PBMCs or a T cell subset sorted from them (not recorded which). The receptors were sampled from an adult woman who had mild COVID-19 (a few samples of this study predate the infection). Cell type and time point are not known. CDR3s include the opening cysteine and the closing phenylalanine or tryptophan. Each record gives: J gene, V gene, clone size, D gene, CDR3 protein, CDR3 DNA. A D gene is named only where the DNA matches it firmly. Clone size is given for some rows only: seen once, a few or many times, or a class if the clone is expanded.

J: TRBJ2-7
V: TRBV10-3
size: NA
D: NA
CDR3: CATREYEQYF
DNA: TGTGCCACCCGGGAGTACGAGCAGTACTTC

J: TRBJ2-3
V: TRBV5-1
size: NA
D: NA
CDR3: CASSPGGHEFTDTQYF
DNA: TGCGCCAGCAGCCCCGGGGGGCATGAATTCACAGATACGCAGTATTTT

J: TRBJ2-1
V: TRBV25-1
size: NA
D: TRBD2
CDR3: CASSGSGRGAEQFF
DNA: TGTGCCAGCAGTGGAAGCGGGAGGGGGGCTGAGCAGTTCTTC

J: TRBJ1-1
V: TRBV7-6
size: many
D: NA
CDR3: CASSQMTSGTEAFF
DNA: TGTGCCAGCAGCCAAATGACATCGGGGACTGAAGCTTTCTTT

J: TRBJ1-1
V: TRBV20-1
size: few
D: TRBD1
CDR3: CTGQGASGTEAFF
DNA: TGCACGGGACAGGGGGCCTCGGGCACTGAAGCTTTCTTT

J: TRBJ1-5
V: TRBV29-1
size: NA
D: TRBD1
CDR3: CSVSTGVLNQPQHF
DNA: TGCAGCGTGTCGACAGGGGTTCTCAATCAGCCCCAGCATTTT

J: TRBJ2-5
V: TRBV10-2
size: NA
D: NA
CDR3: CASSAVARETQYF
DNA: TGCGCCAGCAGTGCCGTTGCGCGGGAGACCCAGTACTTC

J: TRBJ2-7
V: TRBV29-1
size: NA
D: TRBD1
CDR3: CSVRQGARYEQYF
DNA: TGCAGCGTTCGACAGGGGGCTCGATACGAGCAGTACTTC

J: TRBJ1-1
V: TRBV6-5
size: NA
D: TRBD1
CDR3: CASSRQGYTEAFF
DNA: TGTGCCAGCAGTCGACAGGGATATACTGAAGCTTTCTTT

J: TRBJ2-1
V: TRBV13
size: NA
D: NA
CDR3: CASSFRVYEQFF
DNA: TGTGCCAGCAGCTTCAGGGTATATGAGCAGTTCTTC

J: TRBJ2-7
V: TRBV5-1
size: many
D: NA
CDR3: CASSDYYEQYF
DNA: TGCGCCAGCAGCGATTACTACGAGCAGTACTTC

J: TRBJ2-7
V: TRBV14
size: once
D: TRBD1
CDR3: CASSPNRGQSEQYF
DNA: TGTGCCAGCAGTCCTAACAGGGGGCAAAGCGAGCAGTACTTC

J: TRBJ2-5
V: TRBV24-1
size: NA
D: NA
CDR3: CATSSSRPETQYF
DNA: TGTGCCACCAGTTCAAGTCGGCCAGAGACCCAGTACTTC

J: TRBJ2-7
V: TRBV27
size: NA
D: NA
CDR3: CASSLSYSAYEQYF
DNA: TGTGCCAGCAGTTTAAGCTACAGCGCCTACGAGCAGTACTTC

J: TRBJ1-1
V: TRBV29-1
size: NA
D: TRBD1
CDR3: CSVLQGGRLAEAFF
DNA: TGCAGCGTTCTACAGGGGGGCAGGTTGGCTGAAGCTTTCTTT

J: TRBJ2-1
V: TRBV5-1
size: few
D: TRBD1
CDR3: CASSSRTGHEQFF
DNA: TGCGCCAGCAGTAGCAGGACAGGCCATGAGCAGTTCTTC

J: TRBJ2-2
V: TRBV7-6
size: many
D: NA
CDR3: CASSFSLGRELFF
DNA: TGTGCCAGCAGCTTCTCCCTAGGGCGGGAGCTGTTTTTT

J: TRBJ2-3
V: TRBV3-1
size: few
D: TRBD1
CDR3: CASSSRGQISTDTQYF
DNA: TGTGCCAGCAGCTCAAGGGGACAGATCTCCACAGATACGCAGTATTTT

J: TRBJ1-1
V: TRBV19
size: NA
D: NA
CDR3: CASSGRENTEAFF
DNA: TGTGCCAGTAGTGGCAGGGAGAACACTGAAGCTTTCTTT

J: TRBJ2-1
V: TRBV5-1
size: NA
D: NA
CDR3: CASSFFGGDEQFF
DNA: TGCGCCAGCAGCTTTTTCGGGGGAGATGAGCAGTTCTTC

J: TRBJ1-1
V: TRBV3-1
size: NA
D: TRBD1
CDR3: CASSPRTGTEAFF
DNA: TGTGCCAGCAGCCCCCGGACAGGAACTGAAGCTTTCTTT

J: TRBJ2-1
V: TRBV5-1
size: few
D: NA
CDR3: CASSLSAYNEQFF
DNA: TGCGCCAGCAGCTTGTCGGCCTACAATGAGCAGTTCTTC

J: TRBJ2-2
V: TRBV3-1
size: few
D: NA
CDR3: CASSPDQARTGELFF
DNA: TGTGCCAGCAGCCCAGACCAGGCGAGGACCGGGGAGCTGTTTTTT

J: TRBJ2-1
V: TRBV24-1
size: many
D: TRBD2
CDR3: CATSDSFGRETYNEQFF
DNA: TGTGCCACCAGTGACTCCTTCGGGAGGGAAACCTACAATGAGCAGTTCTTC

J: TRBJ2-7
V: TRBV18
size: NA
D: NA
CDR3: CASSDLRDIYEQYF
DNA: TGTGCCAGCTCAGACCTGCGGGACATCTACGAGCAGTACTTC

J: TRBJ2-2
V: TRBV23-1
size: NA
D: NA
CDR3: CASSQCGTYTGELFF
DNA: TGCGCCAGCAGTCAATGCGGGACCTACACCGGGGAGCTGTTTTTT

J: TRBJ2-3
V: TRBV30
size: few
D: TRBD2
CDR3: CAWTSGGPGNTQYF
DNA: TGTGCCTGGACTAGCGGGGGACCGGGGAATACGCAGTATTTT

J: TRBJ2-5
V: TRBV18
size: NA
D: NA
CDR3: CASSPPGVGNQETQYF
DNA: TGTGCCAGCTCACCCCCTGGCGTCGGGAATCAAGAGACCCAGTACTTC

J: TRBJ1-6
V: TRBV4-1
size: few
D: NA
CDR3: CASSLRDGLYSPLHF
DNA: TGCGCCAGCAGCTTAAGGGACGGACTATATTCACCCCTCCACTTT

J: TRBJ2-7
V: TRBV10-3
size: NA
D: NA
CDR3: CAISEGGPSYEQYF
DNA: TGTGCCATCAGTGAGGGGGGGCCCTCCTACGAGCAGTACTTC

J: TRBJ2-1
V: TRBV5-4
size: few
D: NA
CDR3: CASSLSWGPNEQFF
DNA: TGTGCCAGCAGCTTGTCGTGGGGGCCCAATGAGCAGTTCTTC

J: TRBJ1-1
V: TRBV24-1
size: few
D: TRBD1
CDR3: CATRPGQGSTEAFF
DNA: TGTGCCACCAGACCGGGACAGGGGAGCACTGAAGCTTTCTTT

J: TRBJ1-2
V: TRBV7-2
size: many
D: NA
CDR3: CASSLDAYSTANYGYTF
DNA: TGTGCCAGCAGCTTAGATGCGTACAGCACAGCTAACTATGGCTACACCTTC

J: TRBJ1-1
V: TRBV21-1
size: NA
D: NA
CDR3: CASSKGGGNTEAFF
DNA: TGTGCCAGCAGTAAGGGGGGGGGCAACACTGAAGCTTTCTTT